The 9 T cell receptor beta chains reported below all come from one sample, sequenced in a study of T-cell reconstitution after alpha-beta-depleted transplantation in children. Unique molecular identifiers were incorporated into the prepared TCRbeta library. TCRdb analysed the PCR reads with MiXCR anew, one entry per CDR3 protein. The table lists 200,000 to 250,000 distinct CDR3 sequences, 11% of them singletons, with roughly 27% in the top ten. The sample was PBMCs, taken before TCRalphabeta/CD19-depleted stem cell transplant. Receptors originate from a child less than two years old with acute myeloid leukemia, due to receive a stem cell transplant.

This clonotype was recorded many times. The chain links TRBV20-1 to TRBJ2-4; 7 bases map to TRBD2. The V segment lost 7 bases and the J segment 8 bases; nucleotides outside the gene matches: 2. The V gene's germline CDR1 is DFQATT and CDR2 SNEGSKA (reference sequence). The CDR3 loop spans 10 amino acids. Written as DNA, the CDR3 is TGCAGTGGGGGGAGGGACATTCAGTACTTC. It encodes CSGGRDIQYF.

In this sample, this clonotype turned up a few times. The chain is built from TRBV19 and TRBJ2-3; 11 bases are shared with TRBD2. CDR1 is LNHDA, CDR2 SQIVND, per germline (reference sequence). CDR3 length equals 17 residues. Trimming took 1 base from V and 4 from J; bases not matched to a gene: 7. DNA of the CDR3: TGTGCCAGTAGTATAGGCCTAGCGGGAGGACCCCCAGATACGCAGTATTTT. Its translation: CASSIGLAGGPPDTQYF.

There are many counts of this clonotype. The chain joins TRBV5-1 to TRBJ1-2; D remains unclear. There are 13 residues in the CDR3. Trimming removed 6 bases from V and 4 bases from J, with 13 bases in between. Germline CDR1 is SGHRS and CDR2 is YFSETQ. CDR3 nucleotide sequence: TGCGCCAGCAACTCCGAGGGATCCTATGGCTACACCTTC. Translation: CASNSEGSYGYTF.

This clonotype was counted between two and nine times. V is TRBV28 and J is TRBJ1-1; D call uncertain. V dropped 5 bases and J dropped 1 base, with 14 bases sitting between them. This CDR3 comprises 15 residues. CDR1 and CDR2 from the germline V gene are MDHEN and SYDVKM. The CDR3 bases are TGTGCCAGCAGTCCCTCCCCCGGAAGGAACACTGAAGCTTTCTTT. Its translation is CASSPSPGRNTEAFF.

As to this clonotype: This may be a read error, as it is one base from a much larger clone. This chain joins TRBV18 and TRBJ2-3, with D tentatively TRBD1 (6 bases). There are 14 residues in the CDR3. Germline V CDR1 and CDR2: KGHSH, LQKENI. The CDR3 region is CTSSPQGNTDTQYF. In DNA form, the CDR3 reads TGTACCAGCTCACCTCAGGGGAACACAGATACGCAGTATTTT.

Ten or more counts support this clonotype. The chain uses TRBV12-3 or TRBV12-4 and TRBJ2-2, with 8 bases lining up with TRBD2. The CDR3 contains 15 residues. The V and J ends lost 6 bases and 6 bases, in that order; junction bases with no gene match: 9. The CDR3 DNA follows: TGTGCCAGCAGCCCCGGACTAGCTCGGGCCGGGGAGCTGTTTTTT. Translated, it gives CASSPGLARAGELFF.

As to this clonotype: Germline and junction disagree at one end, which may indicate a read error. V usage is TRBV20-1 and J usage is TRBJ2-2, with D maybe TRBD1 (5 bases). The CDR3 covers 12 residues. Germline CDR1 DFQATT, CDR2 SNEGSKA (reference sequence). The CDR3 loop reads CSARDNTEELFF. CDR3 sequence (DNA): TGCAGTGCTAGGGACAACACCGAGGAGCTGTTTTTT.

This clonotype appeared many times. This chain links TRBV5-1 with TRBJ2-5; D is perhaps TRBD2 (6 bases). Trimming took off 4 bases at V and 4 bases at J, with 14 bases between the two ends. The CDR3 is 14 amino acids. The germline gives CDR1 SGHRS, CDR2 YFSETQ. The chain's CDR3 is CASSPMPGAETQYF. CDR3 sequence (DNA): TGCGCCAGCAGCCCGATGCCGGGAGCAGAGACCCAGTACTTC.

With regard to this clonotype: A much more abundant neighbour one base away suggests this may be a read error. V is TRBV5-1 and J is TRBJ2-5, with unresolved D. Germline loops: CDR1 SGHRS, CDR2 YFSETQ. The CDR3 spans 12 residues. The CDR3, as DNA: TGCGCCAGCAGCTCTACTACGGAGACCCAGTCCTTC. Its protein product is CASSSTTETQSF.